This T cell receptor beta chain was recorded in a study of T cell repertoires in cytomegalovirus infection. Across the whole study: It can be stated that public TCR beta signatures indicated CMV infection as well as a matching HLA type.

In this sample, this clonotype turned up many times. Its target is unknown. Study results and limitations: The study identified carriers of CMV plus the relevant HLA from cumulative public TCR beta family frequency. Across the ex vivo response, the dominant clonotypes were HLA-C-restricted CMV-specific TCR beta clonotypes.

Each CDR3 protein is one row after TCRdb ran MiXCR on the reads. Altogether around 210,000 distinct CDR3 sequences are present, approximately 6.7% being singletons, with the ten largest covering about 6.5%. Sequencing input: PBMCs. The TCR comes from a human donor in good health (CMV status not recorded). Some clones in this sample may be carry-over from other donors' samples.

The CDR3 nucleotides are TGTGCCAGCAGCCCAGGGGCGCAGTCCTCTAACTATGGCTACACCTTC. This translates into CASSPGAQSSNYGYTF. The chain joins TRBV7-2 to TRBJ1-2, with D perhaps matching TRBD1 (6 bases). Looked up from germline, CDR1 is SGHTA and CDR2 is FQGNSA. Trimming removed 5 bases at V and 0 bases at J, with 16 bases between. The CDR3 runs 16 residues.